This T cell receptor beta chain was identified during a study of T cells in localized non-small cell lung cancer. To note about this clone: The antigen remains undetermined.

Between the trimmed V and J ends, which lost 2 bases and 4 bases, there was a span of 8 bases. The germline CDR1 and CDR2 sequences are SGHTA and FQGNSA. The CDR3 is 13 amino acids. The protocol was immunoSEQ multiplex PCR, while the TCRdb copy is restricted to in-frame clones and leaves out a portion. The data contain roughly 30,000 clones, almost 90% of them singletons. Study-wide points: Higher blood T cell density tracked longer overall survival. The appearance of a median approximately 57 of the top 100 tumor clones was seen in adjacent lung. Uninvolved adjacent lung had higher T cell clonality than tumor and all other tissues.

This TCR was sampled from a woman aged 40-75 years with stage I lung adenocarcinoma. The chain joins TRBV7-2 to TRBJ1-2; D gene ambiguous. The material was peripheral blood, obtained before any cancer treatment. CDR3 bases: TGTGCCAGCAGCTTAACTGCCACCTATGGCTACACCTTC. Translated, it gives CASSLTATYGYTF.